This TCR beta chain is from a study of response to subunit inactivated influenza vaccine. This CDR3 is built from 13 residues. The germline gives CDR1 SQVTM, CDR2 ANQGSEA. Trimming left V 6 bases short and J 9 bases short, with 15 bases between. Points on this clonotype: Its antigen is unknown.

MiXCR was run by TCRdb on the RT-PCR reads, yielding one entry per CDR3 protein. The sample lists about 650,000 distinct CDR3 sequences; 15% to 18% were seen once. Study-level findings and limits: After each seasonal influenza vaccination, few new T cells are recruited, the authors suggested.

The source of this sequence is a man in his fifties who received an inactivated influenza vaccine. The chain couples TRBV29-1 to TRBJ1-6; a weak D match, TRBD1 (5 bases). The sequencing here drew on PBMCs from blood, taken 12 days after vaccination. The CDR3, as DNA: TGCAGCGTCATAACAGGAGTAGGTTCACCCCTCCACTTT. Its protein product is CSVITGVGSPLHF.